This entry lists 16 T cell receptor beta chains sequenced from one sample in a study of blood T cell repertoires in COVID-19. Some clones are missing from TCRdb's copy, which holds only in-frame ones; the method was immunoSEQ multiplex PCR. The data show under 200,000 clones, 80% to 90% seen once. The specimen was peripheral blood. The receptors were gathered from a woman between 70 and 85 years old with acute or convalescent COVID-19.

The chain combines TRBV7-2 with TRBJ2-7; 7 bases line up with TRBD1. The CDR3 has 13 amino acids. The germline V gene encodes CDR1 SGHTA and CDR2 FQGNSA. Trimming took 5 bases from V and 4 from J; bases not matched to a gene: 5. The CDR3 reads CASSARQGYEQYF. For the CDR3, the DNA is TGTGCCAGCAGCGCCAGACAGGGTTACGAGCAGTACTTC.

The rearrangement joins TRBV27 to TRBJ2-7; perhaps TRBD2 as D (7 bases). CDR1 and CDR2 from the germline V gene are MNHEY and SMNVEV (reference sequence). The CDR3 extends over 15 amino acids. The germline V and J ends were trimmed by 2 bases and 8 bases, with 19 bases remaining between them. The CDR3 DNA is TGTGCCAGCAGTTTACGTGGGGGGGCCGGGTTTAAGCAGTACTTC. The encoded protein is CASSLRGGAGFKQYF.

The rearrangement links TRBV3-1 (or the pseudogene TRBV3-2) to TRBJ2-7; weak D call: TRBD1 (5 bases). Germline V lookup: CDR1 LGHDT, CDR2 YNNKEL (reference sequence). V lost 4 bases to trimming and J lost 0 bases, with 10 bases between them. The length of the CDR3 is 14 residues. The CDR3 DNA reads TGTGCCAGCAGCCTACAGGTCAGCTCCTACGAGCAGTACTTC. Its translation is CASSLQVSSYEQYF.

The rearrangement links TRBV7-2 to TRBJ1-2; TRBD1 matches 10 bases. Trimming cost V 4 bases and J 4 bases; bases outside gene matches: 6. CDR1 and CDR2 (germline): SGHTA, FQGNSA. The CDR3 runs to 15 residues. The CDR3: CASSYRQGAIYGYTF. The CDR3 DNA reads as TGTGCCAGCAGCTACAGACAGGGGGCGATCTATGGCTACACCTTC.

The chain carries TRBV28 and TRBJ2-7; D is ambiguous. This CDR3 comprises 11 residues. Per germline, CDR1 MDHEN and CDR2 SYDVKM. V was pared by 5 bases and J by 3 bases, with 5 bases between. The chain's CDR3 is CASSLRYEQYF. The CDR3 DNA follows: TGTGCCAGCAGTCTGCGCTACGAGCAGTACTTC. Based on the CDR3 plus reference TRBV28 and TRBJ2-7, the full variable domain is DVKVTQSSRYLVKRTGEKVFLECVQDMDHENMFWYRQDPGLGLRLIYFSYDVKMKEKGDIPEGYSVSREKKERFSLILESASTNQTSMYLCASSLRYEQYFGPGTRLTVT.

The chain has TRBV19 and TRBJ1-3; 7 positions agree with TRBD1. J was trimmed by 0 bases and V by 1 base; bases with no gene match: 9. The CDR3 has 18 amino acids. The germline CDR1 and CDR2 sequences are LNHDA and SQIVND (reference sequence). The CDR3 DNA follows: TGTGCCAGTAGTATAGCTTTCGACAGGGCTTTCTCTGGAAACACCATATATTTT. Protein: CASSIAFDRAFSGNTIYF.

The J gene is TRBJ2-1, the V gene TRBV10-3, with 10 bases that match TRBD2. This CDR3 contains 15 residues. Germline assignment: CDR1 ENHRY and CDR2 SYGVKD. The V gene end was trimmed by 8 bases and the J gene end by 1 base; junction bases not matched to a gene: 5. The CDR3 DNA follows: TGTGCCATCTGCAAAGCGGGAGGGTCCTACAATGAGCAGTTCTTC. Translated, it gives CAICKAGGSYNEQFF.

J is TRBJ2-2 and V is TRBV5-4, with 9 bases identical to TRBD2. The CDR3 length is 15 residues. Trimming at V came to 4 bases and at J to 4 bases, leaving 5 bases not matched to a gene. Per germline, CDR1 SGHNT and CDR2 YYREEE (reference sequence). DNA for the CDR3: TGTGCCAGCAGCAAAGGACTAGCGTCCACCGGGGAGCTGTTTTTT. Amino acids: CASSKGLASTGELFF.

The chain combines TRBV24-1 with TRBJ2-1; 8 nucleotides align to TRBD1. The ends lost 9 bases at V and 0 bases at J; junction bases unmatched: 9. The CDR3 is made up of 16 amino acids. Germline CDR1 is KGHDR and CDR2 is SFDVKD. The CDR3 loop reads CATLQGQAISYNEQFF. Here the CDR3 DNA reads TGTGCCACCTTACAGGGACAGGCAATCTCCTACAATGAGCAGTTCTTC.

CDR3 in DNA: TGTGCCAGCAGTCTTTTGACTAGCGGGGGAGTCTCTGGGGCCAACGTCCTGACTTTC. Encoded protein: CASSLLTSGGVSGANVLTF. This sequence joins TRBV6-2 or TRBV6-3 and TRBJ2-6, with 12 bases matching TRBD2. CDR1 is MNHEY and CDR2 is SVGEGT in the germline V gene. The length of the CDR3 is 19 residues. After removal of 5 bases from V and 0 bases from J, the junction contained 8 bases not matched to a gene.

The J gene is TRBJ2-7, the V gene TRBV11-2, with D hard to call. Germline CDR1 and CDR2: SGHAT and FQNNGV. Trimming removed 5 bases at V and 6 bases at J, with 14 bases between. The CDR3 covers 13 residues. DNA of the CDR3: TGTGCCAGCAGCCCCAACCCTACGGGCGAGCAGTACTTC. Its translation is CASSPNPTGEQYF.

The V call is TRBV6-5, the J call TRBJ2-7, with 8 nucleotides matching TRBD1. V shed 10 bases, J shed 4 bases, and the junction held 15 bases outside the gene matches. This CDR3 is 15 amino acids long. Germline CDR1 is MNHEY and CDR2 is SVGAGI. The CDR3 DNA is TGTGCCACCGGACGCAGTCGACAGGGGTTGTACGAGCAGTACTTC. Protein: CATGRSRQGLYEQYF.

This rearrangement joins TRBV24-1 to TRBJ2-2, with D maybe TRBD2 (5 bases). Germline CDR1 reads KGHDR; CDR2 reads SFDVKD. V lost 7 bases to trimming and J lost 5 bases, with 13 bases between them. CDR3 length equals 14 residues. CDR3 nucleotide sequence: TGTGCCACCAGCCCCATGGGCGGGACCGGGGAGCTGTTTTTT. Amino acid sequence: CATSPMGGTGELFF.

This clone was seen just once. V and J are TRBV27 and TRBJ2-5, with a possible D match to TRBD1 (7 bases). V lost 10 bases, J lost 8 bases, and 23 bases lay in between. This CDR3 is 14 amino acids long. Germline V gene data show CDR1 as MNHEY and CDR2 as SMNVEV (reference sequence). The CDR3 nucleotides read TGTGCCACCAGGGCGGGACAGTCTAAGAGAACCCAGTACTTC. Translation gives CATRAGQSKRTQYF.

CDR3 residues: CASSARPNTEAFF. The CDR3 coding sequence is TGTGCCAGCAGCGCGAGGCCGAACACTGAAGCTTTCTTT. The chain couples TRBV27 to TRBJ1-1; D call uncertain. The CDR3 spans 13 residues. Between the trimmed V and J ends, which lost 6 bases and 1 base, there was a span of 9 bases. From germline, CDR1 is MNHEY and CDR2 SMNVEV (reference sequence).

The chain combines TRBV6-6 with TRBJ2-7, with D hard to call. The CDR3 sequence is 13 residues long. V lost 6 bases and J 0 bases, leaving 9 bases between the germline ends. From germline, CDR1 is MNHNY and CDR2 SVGAGI (reference sequence). Written as DNA, the CDR3 is TGTGCCAGCAGCCCCCTCCTCTCCTACGAGCAGTACTTC. It is translated as CASSPLLSYEQYF.